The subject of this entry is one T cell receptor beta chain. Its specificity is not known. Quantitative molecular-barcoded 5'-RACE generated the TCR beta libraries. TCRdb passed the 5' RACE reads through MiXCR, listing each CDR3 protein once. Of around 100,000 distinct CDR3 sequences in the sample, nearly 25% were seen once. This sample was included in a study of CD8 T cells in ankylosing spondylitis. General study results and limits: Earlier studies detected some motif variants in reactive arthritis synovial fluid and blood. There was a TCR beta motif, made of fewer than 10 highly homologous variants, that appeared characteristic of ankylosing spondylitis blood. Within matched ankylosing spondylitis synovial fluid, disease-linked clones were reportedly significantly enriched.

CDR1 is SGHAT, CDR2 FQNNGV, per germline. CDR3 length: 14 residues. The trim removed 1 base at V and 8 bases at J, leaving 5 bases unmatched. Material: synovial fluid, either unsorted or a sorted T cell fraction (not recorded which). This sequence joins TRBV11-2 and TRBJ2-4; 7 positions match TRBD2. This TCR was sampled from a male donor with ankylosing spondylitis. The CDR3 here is CASSLGAGVDIQYF. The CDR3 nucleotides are TGTGCCAGCAGCTTAGGGGCGGGAGTGGACATTCAGTACTTC.